The clone carrying this T cell receptor (beta chain) appeared a single time. This sample is drawn from a study of blood T cell repertoires in COVID-19. The wider study: Sites in the United States, Italy and Spain provided acute and convalescent COVID-19 samples. T cells, B-cell-depleted T cells, or PBMCs provided the cDNA or gDNA that served as material.

Study processing details: Amplification of reference gene primers provided the estimated nucleated cell counts. Sequencing used immunoSEQ multiplex PCR; TCRdb keeps in-frame clones, though not all of them. The DNA was the basis for D and trimming; V, J and clone size are from that table. The sample has fewer than 400,000 clones, 85% seen once. CDR3 length equals 14 residues. From germline, CDR1 is SGHAT and CDR2 FQNNGV. The V end lost 7 bases, the J end lost 0 bases, and 12 bases lay between the germline ends. This receptor was identified in a woman aged 18 to 35 with acute or convalescent COVID-19. This chain uses TRBV11-2 with TRBJ1-2; D is undetermined. Material for sequencing was peripheral blood. The CDR3 DNA reads TGTGCCAGCACCGAGTCTATCTCTAACTATGGCTACACCTTC. Its translation: CASTESISNYGYTF. The full variable domain, completed using reference TRBV11-2 and TRBJ1-2, is EAGVAQSPRYKIIEKRQSVAFWCNPISGHATLYWYQQILGQGPKLLIQFQNNGVVDDSQLPKDRFSAERLKGVDSTLKIQPAKLEDSAVYLCASTESISNYGYTFGSGTRLTVV.